These 18 T cell receptor beta chains share one sample of origin, sequenced in a study of T cells in Graves' hyperthyroidism and ophthalmopathy. It was RNA transcripts that yielded the amplified TCR beta CDR3 regions. The primer set for the first-round RT-PCR of the TCR CDR3 was HTBI. Each CDR3 protein is one row after TCRdb ran MiXCR on the multiplex PCR reads. Of hundreds of thousands of distinct CDR3 sequences listed, over 12% are singletons. Sequenced material: blood. These receptors all stem from a woman in her thirties or forties with Graves' ophthalmopathy.

V usage is TRBV6-1 and J usage is TRBJ2-7, with a tentative D call TRBD1 (7 bases). Germline V gives CDR1 MNHNS, CDR2 SASEGT. CDR3 length equals 14 residues. V lost 3 bases to trimming and J lost 4 bases, with 13 bases between them. The CDR3 DNA reads TGTGCCAGCAGTGAGGGGACAGCGGGTTACGAGCAGTACTTC. Translating gives CASSEGTAGYEQYF.

V gene TRBV19 combines with J gene TRBJ2-4; no clear D gene. Germline assignment: CDR1 LNHDA and CDR2 SQIVND (reference sequence). Trimming left V 5 bases short and J 0 bases short, with 11 bases between. CDR3 length equals 15 residues. The CDR3: CASSPGSLAKNIQYF. In DNA form, the CDR3 reads TGTGCCAGTAGTCCCGGGTCGTTAGCCAAAAACATTCAGTACTTC.

This clonotype was detected only a few times. The rearrangement joins TRBV12-5 to TRBJ2-3; 14 bases align to TRBD2. This CDR3 has 16 residues. V trimming: 5 bases; J trimming: 7 bases; junction bases outside the gene matches: 8. Germline CDR1 and CDR2: LGHNT and FRNRAP. The CDR3 sequence is CASGPTGTSGRYTQYF. The DNA for the CDR3 is TGTGCTAGTGGTCCAACCGGGACTAGCGGGAGATATACGCAGTATTTT.

The sample holds many counts of this clonotype. The rearrangement joins TRBV29-1 to TRBJ1-2; D gene ambiguous. The CDR3 runs 12 residues. V lost 0 bases and J lost 5, with 7 bases in between. CDR1 is SQVTM, CDR2 ANQGSEA, per germline. For the CDR3, the DNA is TGCAGCGTTGAAGACAACAATTATGGCTACACCTTC. Translated, it gives CSVEDNNYGYTF.

This clonotype was seen repeatedly, ten times or more. The chain uses TRBV27 and TRBJ2-7, with 13 bases that match TRBD2. Germline V gene data show CDR1 as MNHEY and CDR2 as SMNVEV (reference sequence). The CDR3 is made up of 15 amino acids. V lost 8 bases and J lost 3; bases outside the gene matches: 7. In DNA form, the CDR3 reads TGTGCCAGCGCAACCCGACTAGCGGGAGGCTACGAGCAGTACTTC. It encodes CASATRLAGGYEQYF.

This clonotype was observed at least ten times. V is TRBV7-9 and J is TRBJ2-3; D uncertain. The CDR3 runs to 13 residues. V lost 6 bases, J lost 0 bases, and 7 bases lay in between. The V gene's germline CDR1 is SEHNR and CDR2 FQNEAQ (reference sequence). CDR3 in DNA: TGTGCCAGCAGTTTAAGCAGCACAGATACGCAGTATTTT. Its translation: CASSLSSTDTQYF.

This clonotype was seen ten or more times. The chain couples TRBV7-2 to TRBJ2-5; possibly TRBD1 or TRBD2 for D (6 bases each). The CDR3 covers 12 residues. Germline V CDR1 and CDR2: SGHTA, FQGNSA. V lost 3 bases and J lost 7, with 9 bases in between. The CDR3, as DNA: TGTGCCAGCAGCTTCGGAGGGGGGACCCAGTACTTC. This sequence encodes CASSFGGGTQYF.

Ten or more counts support this clonotype. J is TRBJ2-2 and V is TRBV6-5; D is uncertain. The V gene lost 6 bases and the J gene lost 6 bases, with 11 bases spanning the gap. The CDR3 runs 13 residues. Germline CDR1 and CDR2: MNHEY and SVGAGI. The CDR3 DNA sequence: TGTGCCAGCAGGGTGGCCGTGGCCGGGGAGCTGTTTTTT. Translating gives CASRVAVAGELFF.

This clonotype was counted ten times or more. V is TRBV5-1 and J is TRBJ2-7; tentatively, D is TRBD1 or TRBD2 (5 bases each). Germline V gives CDR1 SGHRS, CDR2 YFSETQ. This CDR3 spans 14 amino acids. Trimming shortened V by 2 bases and J by 5 bases, and 14 bases separated the two germline ends. CDR3 nucleotides: TGCGCCAGCAGCTTAAGGCAGGGAGTCGACGAGCAGTACTTC. It encodes CASSLRQGVDEQYF. The full variable domain, with the rest looked up from reference TRBV5-1 and TRBJ2-7, is KAGVTQTPRYLIKTRGQQVTLSCSPISGHRSVSWYQQTPGQGLQFLFEYFSETQRNKGNFPGRFSGRQFSNSRSEMNVSTLELGDSALYLCASSLRQGVDEQYFGPGTRLTVT.

This clonotype was seen a handful of times. This chain links TRBV13 with TRBJ2-5; 11 bases match TRBD2. Germline CDR1 PRHDT, CDR2 FYEKMQ (reference sequence). The V gene end was trimmed by 5 bases and the J gene end by 2 bases; junction bases not matched to a gene: 4. There are 15 residues in the CDR3. The CDR3 sequence: CASSQRTSGQETQYF. In DNA, the CDR3 is TGTGCCAGCAGCCAGAGGACTAGCGGGCAAGAGACCCAGTACTTC.

This clonotype occurred many times. The chain recombines TRBV3-1 with TRBJ1-1; D perhaps matches TRBD1 (5 bases). Trimming took 4 bases from V and 0 from J, leaving 12 bases between them. Germline loops: CDR1 LGHDT, CDR2 YNNKEL (reference sequence). The CDR3 consists of 15 residues. The CDR3 loop is CASSPPGALNTEAFF. The CDR3 bases are TGTGCCAGCAGCCCTCCCGGGGCGCTGAACACTGAAGCTTTCTTT.

This clonotype has at least ten counts. The V call is TRBV12-3 or TRBV12-4, the J call TRBJ1-1; 10 bases are a match to TRBD1. J was trimmed by 1 base and V by 6 bases; bases with no gene match: 8. The CDR3 is made up of 16 amino acids. The CDR3 region has the DNA TGTGCCAGCAGGGCCGGGACAGGGGTTTGGAACACTGAAGCTTTCTTT. It specifies CASRAGTGVWNTEAFF.

The chain couples TRBV5-1 to TRBJ1-3; 8 nucleotides align to TRBD1. With 4 bases clipped from V and 6 bases from J, the junction kept 9 bases outside the gene matches. The length of the CDR3 is 15 residues. Per the germline V gene, CDR1 is SGHRS and CDR2 is YFSETQ. The CDR3 sequence is CASSLSGTGLNTIYF. The CDR3 region has the DNA TGCGCCAGCAGCCTTTCGGGGACAGGTTTAAACACCATATATTTT.

This clonotype was seen a handful of times. V is TRBV11-2 and J is TRBJ2-2; TRBD1 aligns across 11 bases. Trimming took 5 bases from V and 5 from J; bases not matched to a gene: 7. The CDR3 length is 16 residues. Germline lookup yields CDR1 SGHAT and CDR2 FQNNGV. The CDR3 region is CASSTRTGGMTGELFF. The CDR3 DNA sequence: TGTGCCAGCAGCACAAGGACAGGGGGCATGACCGGGGAGCTGTTTTTT.

This clonotype was detected ten times or more. J is TRBJ1-1 and V is TRBV15; D gene unclear. Per germline, CDR1 LNHNV and CDR2 YYDKDF (reference sequence). The CDR3 has 14 amino acids. The ends were cut back, 3 bases at V and 4 bases at J, with 12 bases in the middle. The CDR3 DNA is TGTGCCACCAGCAGCCCCTCCAGCCGCACTGAAGCTTTCTTT. Protein sequence: CATSSPSSRTEAFF.

The chain combines TRBV12-3 or TRBV12-4 with TRBJ2-7, with 7 positions matching TRBD2. Trimming cost V 6 bases and J 6 bases; bases outside gene matches: 5. This CDR3 has 12 amino acids. CDR3 coding DNA: TGTGCCAGCAGACACGGGGGGATCGAGCAGTACTTC. This gives the protein CASRHGGIEQYF.

The sample holds many counts of this clonotype. The CDR3: CASGRGVGTEAFF. CDR3 coding DNA: TGTGCCAGTGGGAGAGGGGTGGGCACTGAAGCTTTCTTT. The V call is TRBV6-1, the J call TRBJ1-1; possibly TRBD1 for D (5 bases). The V gene lost 9 bases and the J gene lost 4 bases, with 15 bases spanning the gap. CDR1 and CDR2 from the germline V gene are MNHNS and SASEGT. There are 13 residues in the CDR3.

This clonotype was picked up many times. The rearrangement links TRBV11-2 to TRBJ2-7; a possible D gene is TRBD2 (5 bases). V was clipped by 3 bases and J by 5 bases, with 20 bases between them. The CDR3 is 16 residues long. Germline V CDR1 and CDR2: SGHAT, FQNNGV. The CDR3, as DNA: TGTGCCAGCAGCTTGAATTTGGCTAGCTCACGCCACGAGCAGTACTTC. Amino acid sequence: CASSLNLASSRHEQYF.